These 16 T cell receptor beta chains originate from one sample sequenced in a study of shared clonotypes between healthy human individuals. Data came from immunoSEQ multiplex PCR; TCRdb stores just in-frame clones and leaves some out. The sample has 600,000 to 750,000 clones; around 70% are singletons. Sequencing used memory CD4+ T cells sorted from blood. Indicated subset: CD45RA-negative fraction. The source is a woman in her thirties in good health.

This chain connects TRBV18 to TRBJ2-5; D tentatively reads TRBD1 or TRBD2 (5 bases each). This CDR3 has 13 residues. Between the trimmed V and J ends, which lost 3 bases and 5 bases, there was a span of 10 bases. Germline-derived CDR1 and CDR2 are KGHSH and LQKENI. This CDR3 reads CASSPKGPETQYF. The CDR3, as DNA: TGTGCCAGCTCACCGAAGGGACCCGAGACCCAGTACTTC. The entire variable domain, with the rest obtained from reference TRBV18 and TRBJ2-5, is as follows: NAGVMQNPRHLVRRRGQEARLRCSPMKGHSHVYWYRQLPEEGLKFMVYLQKENIIDESGMPKERFSAEFPKEGPSILRIQQVVRGDSAAYFCASSPKGPETQYFGPGTRLLVL.

Only one count was recorded for this clone. The gene calls are TRBV5-6 and TRBJ2-1, with D maybe TRBD1 (6 bases). The CDR3 totals 17 residues. Trimming removed 0 bases at V and 6 bases at J, with 19 bases between. Germline V CDR1 and CDR2: SGHDT, YYEEEE. CDR3 loop: CASSLVGTRHVFNEQFF. The CDR3 DNA sequence: TGTGCCAGCAGCTTGGTCGGGACAAGGCATGTATTCAATGAGCAGTTCTTC.

V usage is TRBV27 and J usage is TRBJ1-5; D ambiguous. V was cut by 10 bases and J by 4 bases, with 23 bases left in between. The CDR3 loop spans 16 amino acids. CDR1 and CDR2 (germline): MNHEY, SMNVEV (reference sequence). The DNA of the CDR3 is TGTGCCACCAGGTCGGGCCGCGAGTTCCCGAATCAGCCCCAGCATTTT. Protein: CATRSGREFPNQPQHF.

The chain couples TRBV5-1 to TRBJ2-3, with TRBD1 matching 11 bases. Germline CDR1 reads SGHRS; CDR2 reads YFSETQ. The CDR3 has 16 amino acids. With V trimmed by 0 bases and J by 9 bases, 9 bases remained unmatched. The CDR3 here is CASSLGTGGGVETQYF. DNA for the CDR3: TGCGCCAGCAGCTTGGGGACAGGGGGCGGCGTGGAGACGCAGTATTTT.

As regards this clone: Other DNA sequences from this sample encode an identical CDR3 as well. The rearrangement uses TRBV19 and TRBJ1-5; no clear D. Trimming took off 3 bases at V and 4 bases at J, with 7 bases between the two ends. This CDR3 region has 13 residues. Germline-derived CDR1 and CDR2 are LNHDA and SQIVND (reference sequence). CDR3 protein: CASSIQLNQPQHF. The DNA for the CDR3 is TGTGCCAGTAGTATTCAGTTAAATCAGCCCCAGCATTTT.

The chain links TRBV7-9 to TRBJ2-5; 13 positions agree with TRBD2. CDR3 length: 15 amino acids. V lost 5 bases to trimming and J lost 4 bases; unmatched junction nucleotides: 4. CDR1 and CDR2 (germline): SEHNR, FQNEAQ (reference sequence). The CDR3 reads CASSGGLAGAETQYF. CDR3 sequence (DNA): TGTGCCAGCAGCGGTGGACTAGCGGGAGCAGAGACCCAGTACTTC.

The chain has TRBV30 and TRBJ2-4, with D tentatively TRBD2 (5 bases). CDR3 size: 12 residues. V lost 0 bases and J 12 bases, leaving 12 bases between the germline ends. In germline, CDR1 is GTSNPN, CDR2 SVGIG (reference sequence). DNA of the CDR3: TGTGCCTGGAGTGTACCTCCGGGATCTCAGTACTTC. Translated: CAWSVPPGSQYF.

Concerning this clone: Within the sample, other DNA sequences also encode this same CDR3. The CDR3 loop reads CASSYRETYEQYF. The CDR3 nucleotides are TGTGCCAGCAGTTATCGGGAAACCTACGAGCAGTACTTC. The V gene is TRBV6-6, the J gene TRBJ2-7; D is perhaps TRBD2 (5 bases). The CDR3 consists of 13 residues. Germline V gene data show CDR1 as MNHNY and CDR2 as SVGAGI (reference sequence). With 3 bases removed from V and 2 bases from J, the gap between germline ends came to 8 bases.

The J gene is TRBJ1-2, the V gene TRBV6-6; possible D gene TRBD1, 6 bases. This CDR3 has 16 amino acids. V lost 4 bases to trimming and J lost 6 bases, with 21 bases between them. Germline V gene sequence: CDR1 MNHNY, CDR2 SVGAGI (reference sequence). CDR3 bases: TGTGCCAGCAGTTTATCCCGGGACATACCCGGGAATGGCTACACCTTC. Translating it yields CASSLSRDIPGNGYTF.

The chain has TRBV7-8 and TRBJ2-7; tentatively, D is TRBD2 (6 bases). CDR1 SGHVS and CDR2 FQNEAQ come from the germline V gene. V was trimmed by 4 bases and J by 7 bases, leaving 17 bases between them. This CDR3 spans 14 amino acids. CDR3 loop: CASSSEGTSGEQYF. The CDR3 region has the DNA TGTGCCAGCAGCTCGGAGGGGACGTCTGGGGAGCAGTACTTC.

V gene TRBV7-2 combines with J gene TRBJ2-1; the match to TRBD1 covers 7 bases. CDR1 is SGHTA and CDR2 is FQGNSA in the germline V gene. CDR3 size: 15 residues. Trimming removed 2 bases from V and 5 bases from J; junction bases left unmatched: 6. For the CDR3, the DNA is TGTGCCAGCAGCTTAATGGGGCAGGGGGACAATGAGCAGTTCTTC. This gives the protein CASSLMGQGDNEQFF.

This clone was detected once. This sample includes further DNA sequences coding for the same CDR3. The gene calls are TRBV11-1 and TRBJ2-1, with a weak D call TRBD2 (6 bases). CDR3 length: 15 residues. The germline gives CDR1 SGHAT, CDR2 FQDESV (reference sequence). V lost 6 bases to trimming and J lost 4 bases, with 16 bases between them. The CDR3: CASSPAGTEYNEQFF. CDR3 DNA: TGTGCCAGCAGTCCCGCCGGGACTGAGTACAATGAGCAGTTCTTC.

The chain joins TRBV13 to TRBJ2-3; 9 nucleotides agree with TRBD2. This CDR3 region has 16 residues. Unmatched junction bases numbered 8, after V lost 2 bases and J lost 5 bases. Germline CDR1 is PRHDT and CDR2 is FYEKMQ (reference sequence). The CDR3 is CASSLRLGGRVDTQYF. DNA for the CDR3: TGTGCCAGCAGCTTACGGCTCGGCGGGAGGGTAGATACGCAGTATTTT.

The chain links TRBV7-9 to TRBJ2-5; D gene ambiguous. The CDR3 loop spans 12 amino acids. In germline, CDR1 is SEHNR, CDR2 FQNEAQ (reference sequence). Trimming pared 6 bases from V and 3 bases from J, leaving 8 bases between. The CDR3 here is CASSRNEETQYF. DNA of the CDR3: TGTGCCAGCAGTCGAAACGAAGAGACCCAGTACTTC.

CDR3 DNA sequence: TGTGCCAGTAGTACGCTCCTGCGGGGCGGGAGTTTTTACAATGAGCAGTTCTTC. Encoded protein: CASSTLLRGGSFYNEQFF. The chain carries TRBV19 and TRBJ2-1; 7 bases are shared with TRBD2. This CDR3 has 18 residues. Unmatched junction bases numbered 16, after V lost 4 bases and J lost 4 bases. Per the germline V gene, CDR1 is LNHDA and CDR2 is SQIVND (reference sequence).

The chain recombines TRBV19 with TRBJ2-3; 10 bases map to TRBD2. With 7 bases clipped from V and 5 bases from J, the junction kept 9 bases outside the gene matches. The germline CDR1 and CDR2 sequences are LNHDA and SQIVND (reference sequence). This CDR3 comprises 15 residues. The CDR3 protein is CASTPLAGVIDTQYF. Here the CDR3 DNA reads TGTGCCAGTACCCCGCTAGCGGGAGTTATAGATACGCAGTATTTT.